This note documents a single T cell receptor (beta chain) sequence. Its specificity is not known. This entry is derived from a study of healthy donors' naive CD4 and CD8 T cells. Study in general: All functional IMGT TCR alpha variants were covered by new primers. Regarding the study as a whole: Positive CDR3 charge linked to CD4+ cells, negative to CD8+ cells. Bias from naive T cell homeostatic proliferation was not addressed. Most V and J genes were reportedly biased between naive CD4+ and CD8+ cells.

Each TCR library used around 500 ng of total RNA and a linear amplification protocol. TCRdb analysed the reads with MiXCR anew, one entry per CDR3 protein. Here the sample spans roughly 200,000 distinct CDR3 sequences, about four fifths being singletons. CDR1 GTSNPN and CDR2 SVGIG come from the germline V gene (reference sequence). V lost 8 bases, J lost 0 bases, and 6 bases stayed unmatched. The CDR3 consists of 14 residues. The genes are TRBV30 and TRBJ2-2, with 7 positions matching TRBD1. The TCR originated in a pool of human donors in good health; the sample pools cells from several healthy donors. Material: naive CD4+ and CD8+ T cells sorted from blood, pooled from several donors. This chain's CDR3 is CAHDRVPNTGELFF. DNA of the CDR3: TGTGCCCATGACAGGGTTCCGAACACCGGGGAGCTGTTTTTT.